This T cell receptor (beta chain) was retrieved from a study of OX40 agonist ivuxolimab in advanced cancers. Study-level background: The patients' treatment was ivuxolimab, an agonistic anti-OX40 (CD134) antibody. Study-level results: CD8+ T cells averaged more expanded clones than CD4+.

Here immunoSEQ multiplex PCR was the method, and the copy in TCRdb shows in-frame clones only, minus some. The repertoire holds roughly 60,000 clones, with around 87% as singletons. From germline, CDR1 is LNHDA and CDR2 SQIVND (reference sequence). The CDR3 length is 16 residues. V trimming: 7 bases; J trimming: 2 bases; junction bases outside the gene matches: 11. Details on this clone: The target antigen is unknown.

V and J are TRBV19 and TRBJ1-2; TRBD1 aligns across 9 bases. The sample here was CD4+ or CD8+ T cells sorted from blood, taken in a trial of the OX40 agonist ivuxolimab. The clonotype comes from an adult with an advanced solid tumor such as melanoma, head and neck, liver or kidney cancer. The CDR3 loop reads CASTPGTGRGNYGYTF. The CDR3 DNA is TGTGCCAGTACACCCGGGACAGGGCGGGGGAACTATGGCTACACCTTC.